What follows is one T cell receptor (beta chain) and its context. The specificity of this receptor is unknown. The record has no base qualities; no much larger clone is one base away. Library method: the immunoSEQ multiplex PCR assay. A mixture of 60 forward primers for TCR Vbeta segments and 13 reverse primers for TCR Jbeta segments was used in the multiplex PCR. Amplification of the CDR3 region of rearranged TCR beta genes was performed with a multiplex PCR assay on genomic DNA. The amplified TCR beta libraries were sequenced on the Illumina HiSeq System as 87-base-pair reads. The paper's data handling went like this. In a later analysis, about 80 million unique TCR beta chains were counted across the approximately 640 repertoires, and roughly 9.9 million of these chains were shared by at least two donors. Raw reads were error-corrected and collapsed into unique sequences with a nearest-neighbor algorithm that merged closely related sequences to remove PCR and sequencing errors. To assign V, D and J gene segments, CDR3 sequences were aligned to IMGT reference sequences. Each retained sequence needed at least a six-nucleotide match to both a V gene segment and a J gene segment. A rearrangement counted as productive if the CDR3 had no stop codons and remained in frame with V and J, and every other rearrangement counted as non-productive. Following IMGT convention, CDR3 was defined as the stretch from the second conserved V-encoded cysteine to the conserved J-encoded phenylalanine. Sequences without an unambiguous match to a single V gene segment were excluded from the earlier analysis of approximately 600 of the donors. An earlier analysis of several hundred of the donors called V segments functional above 56.7% productive rearrangements and segregating when the between-donor standard deviation exceeded 5%. A statistical classification framework was built for diagnosing cytomegalovirus status from the catalog of TCR beta chain sequences. In a later analysis, V and J genes were assigned by comparing TCR nucleotide sequences against IMGT/GENE-DB human TR gene sequences. In a later analysis, CDR3 sequences and most-parsimonious VDJ recombination scenarios were assigned using the TCRdist pipeline. In a later analysis, each TCR beta chain was defined by its CDR3 amino acid sequence together with its V-gene family, and reads without a unique V-gene family were excluded. A later analysis removed 592 highly shared, low-generation-probability nucleotide sequences to deal with suspected cross-contamination and a sequencing artifact. In a later analysis, a clonal expansion index for each public chain was calculated from normalized within-repertoire ranks of inferred template counts. A later analysis computed generation probabilities with a VDJ recombination model fitted to out-of-frame rearrangements, and checked the results against IGoR. A later analysis scored TCR-TCR, TCR-HLA and TCR-CMV co-occurrence with hypergeometric tests, applying a repertoire-size bias correction to TCR pairs. False discovery rates were estimated in a later analysis by permuting HLA or CMV assignments 20 times. A later analysis grouped co-occurring TCRs with DBSCAN, adding TCRdist sequence similarity when clustering within HLA-allele-positive subsets. For co-occurrence clustering, repertoires with fewer than 30,000 or more than 120,000 public chains were excluded, along with roughly 5 repertoires with anomalous nucleotide sharing. The table was pulled from immuneACCESS by TCRdb, which kept in-frame rearrangements only. Such tables lose some clones; where checked, under half of the loss comes from unresolved V genes, and the rest has no known cause. From that table come the V and J calls and clone size; the DNA was used to work out D and trimming. The sample table holds about 140,000 clones, of which approximately 57% were seen once. The ten largest account for around 2% of the sample.

In total, over 600 healthy bone marrow donors made up the cohort. At the time of sampling, all cohort members were nominally healthy, though unrecorded immune exposures were likely present. The donor was CMV seronegative and belonged to the group of approximately 320 seronegative cohort members. A peripheral blood sample was collected from each donor, and TCR beta sequencing was performed on peripheral blood mononuclear cells. The Qiagen DNeasy Blood Extraction Kit was used to extract genomic DNA from the blood cell samples. This specimen belongs to a study of cytomegalovirus exposure and HLA in healthy donors (TCRdb year 2017). Concerning the study at large: An earlier analysis of several hundred of the donors reported approximately 270 Gb of sequence data and around 120 million unique TCR beta sequences from around 200 million T cells. The aim of the study was to test whether cataloging public T cell receptors could identify signatures of past pathogen exposure. Rather than drawing on any new phenotypic data, the later analysis identified candidate immune exposures from TCR beta sequences and the way those sequences occurred across donors. Every discovery cohort repertoire had been produced on one sequencing platform. Four or five DR-DQ haplotypes were handled as single units for association and clustering, since linkage in the cohort was strong. Class I and class II HLA loci were covered by the typing at four-digit resolution. Using immunosequencing, the study profiled T cell repertoires from approximately 700 subjects and related those repertoires to cytomegalovirus serostatus. Along with the roughly 700-subject first cohort, a separate validation cohort of approximately 110 different subjects was used. An early release that covered roughly 600 HLA-typed donors contained approximately 300 gigabases of sequencing data and around 85 million unique TCR sequences. To study patterns of TCR occurrence, a later analysis re-analyzed previously published TCR beta repertoires from around 700 donors and added high-resolution HLA genotyping. Genome-wide SNP genotypes for about 55% of the 666 donors were used in a later genetic analysis, which treated that subset as a discovery cohort. Alongside the repertoire data, information on donor age, sex, ethnicity and CMV serostatus was compiled. To predict cytomegalovirus infection status, the study brought together high-throughput TCR immunosequencing, statistical association of individual TCRs with disease status, and machine learning. The number of donors typed differed by locus, with roughly 620-630 for A, B, C, DRB1 and DQB1, approximately 500 for DQA1, under 610 for DPA1, and some 440 for DPB1. Of the 350 to 450 genotyped donors, approximately 82% fell in the genetic ancestry cluster associated with self-reported Caucasian donors. Across 300 to 400 genotyped donors of the cohort, an average of approximately 240,000 unique TCR beta nucleotide sequences per donor were sequenced, and roughly a sixth of those sequences were non-productive. To decide whether each TCR beta V gene segment behaved as functional or pseudogenic, an earlier analysis of fewer than 750 of the donors relied on high-throughput TCR beta sequencing. Study-wide findings and limitations: The authors suggested that the approach could potentially be extended to other disease states and immunological phenotypes. In a later analysis, TCR association rates were found to vary across HLA loci, with the most associated TCRs seen for DRB1 alleles and the fewest for HLA-C alleles. Strong co-occurrence of HLA alleles, especially DR and DQ, made assigning TCR associations to individual alleles difficult. At a false discovery rate of 0.05, a later analysis linked around 15,000 TCR beta sequences to specific HLA alleles. Three of the identified cytomegalovirus-associated TCR beta chains were confirmed in vitro to be specific for cytomegalovirus antigens. Because HLA typing was unavailable for some donors at each locus, only the typed subset was used in association tests. Across donors, most TCR sequences were observed very rarely, whereas some public TCRs were present in many individuals. In this cohort, only TCR beta chains were sequenced, and detectable features were limited by the absence of alpha or paired-chain data. A further reported finding was that TCR beta sequences accurately predicted the HLA-A and HLA-B alleles for most subjects in the first cohort. In a later analysis, most CMV-associated TCR beta chains were found to appear HLA-restricted, with HLA associations seemingly driven largely by CMV exposure. According to a later genetic analysis, donors in an Asian-associated ancestry cluster had fewer N-insertions in productive TCRs than the approximately 650-donor mean. An earlier analysis of around 540 of the donors showed that most TCR beta V segments appeared in productive rearrangements either about 90% or about 30% of the time, which broadly matched IMGT annotations. Linkage disequilibrium might explain the correlated functional status among segregating V segments, but an unknown experimental factor could not be ruled out. In a later analysis, several top co-occurrence clusters were reported to appear linked to parvovirus B19, influenza, CMV and Epstein-Barr virus. An association between a missense DCLRE1C variant and V-gene and J-gene trimming of TCR beta chains was found in a later genetic analysis and replicated in an independent cohort. Some IMGT-functional V segments, including TRBV6-2 and TRBV6-3, could not be distinguished by the 87-base-pair reads and were therefore excluded. Sequencing depth was assumed to be roughly uniform across donors in the presence/absence analyses, though that assumption may not hold. Compared with equally common non-associated chains, HLA-associated TCR beta chains in a later analysis were more clonally expanded and had lower generation probabilities. Immune exposure information for the cohort was limited to CMV serostatus. The study gave a list of over 150 TCR beta chains associated with cytomegalovirus. Approximately 16 rarely observed V segments, including chromosome 9 orphons, were excluded from the earlier analysis of several hundred of the donors because counts were too low. The classifier was reported to diagnose cytomegalovirus status with high specificity and sensitivity in both the original cohort and the validation cohort. A cluster of highly shared sequence variants was judged likely to represent a technical artifact of the sequencing pipeline.

Trimmed from V: 7 bases; trimmed from J: 3 bases; junction bases lacking a gene match: 9. Via the germline V gene (reference sequence), CDR1 is GTSNPN and CDR2 SVGIG. From the cysteine through the phenylalanine, the CDR3 covers 13 amino acids. The entry retains the CDR3 DNA only, 39 bases that are in frame from base 1. The sequence derives from a male donor in good health and CMV-seronegative. Here the chain combines TRBV30 and TRBJ2-7, with TRBD1 matching 7 junction bases. Sequenced sample: PBMCs. CDR3 reads: CALGQGVGYEQYF. Here is the DNA: TGTGCCTTGGGGCAGGGGGTCGGCTACGAGCAGTACTTC.